This TCR beta chain was observed in a study of T cell responses to AZD1222 COVID-19 vaccine. Study context: Samples with a second dose at about 4 or about 12 weeks were pooled together.

Sequencing used immunoSEQ multiplex PCR; TCRdb keeps in-frame clones, though not all of them. The table shows about 62,000 clones, with approximately 90% occurring only once. Study observations and caveats: Baseline serology detected seropositivity in only a handful of AZD1222 recipients.

As for this clone: What it binds is not known.

The CDR3 has 15 residues. Per germline, CDR1 ENHRY and CDR2 SYGVKD. Deletions cut 4 bases from V and 2 bases from J, with 14 bases between. The chain employs TRBV10-3 and TRBJ1-2; no reliable D call. This specimen was peripheral blood, taken on day 0 of AZD1222 vaccination. The origin of this receptor is an adult in good health. CDR3 bases: TGTGCCATCAGTGGGGAGGGCATCCAAAACTATGGCTACACCTTC. Its protein product is CAISGEGIQNYGYTF.